This T cell receptor (beta chain) was found in a study of blood T cell repertoires in COVID-19 (dated by TCRdb to the early 2020s). In terms of the full investigation: Collaborator samples came from the United States, Italy and Spain and covered acute and convalescent phases of COVID-19. The sample metadata nearly always contained a de-identified subject ID, COVID-19 status, age in years and sex. The samples were drawn from the first 160 participants of the ongoing ImmuneRACE study and from under 1,500 subjects provided by 6 global collaborators. The material from the prospective study consisted of cDNA or gDNA derived from T cells, B-cell-depleted T cells, or PBMCs. Subjects who had been exposed to COVID-19, were actively infected with it, or had recovered from it provided the deeply sampled blood TCRbeta repertoires that made up the dataset. Where HLA class I and class II types were available, the types were taken from metadata supplied by the sample provider, not from assay-based typing. A freely available public database, intended as a resource for researchers studying the immune response to SARS-CoV-2, is where the repertoires were released. Points the paper makes about the study in general: Clinical and demographic metadata were provided uncurated, with the amount varying by source and participant.

From the cysteine up to the phenylalanine, the CDR3 has a length of 12 residues. CDR3 DNA only is kept here, 36 bases in frame from base 1. At the junction V is shortened by 5 bases and J by 8 bases, with 12 bases in between. In the germline V gene, CDR1 corresponds to MDHEN and CDR2 to SYDVKM. TCRbeta CDR3 regions were amplified from genomic DNA by means of the immunoSEQ Assay, a bias-controlled multiplex PCR. In the authors' own workflow: The number of nucleated cells in each sample was estimated from the amplification of reference gene primers within the assay. To quantify the absolute abundance of each unique TCRbeta CDR3 rearrangement, sequence reads were collapsed and filtered. Productive Simpson clonality was computed per sample as the square root of Simpson's diversity index over productive rearrangements. TCRdb obtained this table from immuneACCESS and retained in-frame rearrangements with V and J assigned. These tables miss some clones; where compared with another copy, unresolved V genes account for less than half of the shortfall, and the remainder is unexplained. V and J calls and clone size are as listed in that table; D and trimming were resolved from the DNA. This sample comprises 310,000 or so clones, around 88% of them detected only once. The ten largest account for about 6.1% of the sample.

In this sample, this clone turned up once. This receptor's antigen is unknown. One base away there is no much larger clone; base qualities are not given. Participants in the prospective study were aged roughly 18 to 100 years, lived in some 24 United States geographic areas, and enrolled through a virtual design. In the prospective study, participants were assigned to cohorts based on the clinical history participants reported in a screening survey and a study questionnaire. ImmuneRACE Cohort 3 recovered participants were defined by two consecutive negative NP/OP PCR tests, healthcare professional clearance, or symptom resolution. Each participant in the prospective study had whole blood, serum and a nasopharyngeal or oropharyngeal swab collected by mobile phlebotomists. Additional blood draws and questionnaires over an approximately two-month period could optionally be provided by prospective study participants. Prospective study blood samples were shipped either frozen or at room temperature before DNA extraction.

The V and J segments used are TRBV28 and TRBJ1-2; the D gene is possibly TRBD1, with 5 bases matching. This receptor was taken from a woman aged 40 to 55 who had recovered from COVID-19. Sequenced sample: PBMCs or T cells enriched from blood (not recorded which). The DNA sequence is TGTGCCAGCAGTACCCCAAGGGGAGGCTACACCTTC. It codes for CASSTPRGGYTF.